The clone carrying this T cell receptor (beta chain) was counted only a few times. Its antigen is unidentified. cDNA libraries for TCR alpha and TCR beta, carrying sample barcodes and UMIs, came from 5'RACE with constant-segment primers. TCRdb recomputed calls from the 5' RACE reads with MiXCR, one row per CDR3 protein. The data show about 210,000 distinct CDR3 sequences, around 25% seen once. The CDR3 runs 13 residues. V was pared by 0 bases and J by 3 bases, with 8 bases between. Germline loops: CDR1 DFQATT, CDR2 SNEGSKA (reference sequence). The source of the sample is a study of T-cell memory formation after mild COVID-19. Study-wide results and limits: Pre-infection memory contained some responding clones, which suggested that cross-reactive memory had joined. CD8+ contracting clones occupied EMRA, while CD4+ ones occupied mainly CM and EM. Balance between CD4 and CD8 was seen in clones contracting day 15 to 85, and a CD4+ lean was seen in later expanders.

The V gene is TRBV20-1, the J gene TRBJ1-2; D uncertain. The source of this sequence is an adult woman who had mild COVID-19 (a few samples of this study predate the infection). Cell type and time point are not known. Sequenced: PBMCs or a T cell subset sorted from them (not recorded which). The CDR3 bases are TGCAGTGCTAGAGATCCCCGCGACTATGGCTACACCTTC. Translated, it gives CSARDPRDYGYTF.